The clone carrying this T cell receptor beta chain was detected many times. TCRdb processed the 5' RACE reads anew with MiXCR; each CDR3 protein has one entry. The table records around 65,000 distinct CDR3 sequences, about 6% of them present only once. This CDR3 is built from 12 residues. V was pared by 4 bases and J by 11 bases, with 4 bases of the junction left unmatched. The data belong to a study of T cells after yellow fever vaccination. Study as a whole: The SMART-Seq v4 Ultra Low Input method served to prepare the low-cell-number fractions.

This receptor was obtained from a man between 18 and 29 years old who received the YFV17D yellow fever vaccine. This specimen consisted of CD4+ T cells sorted from PBMCs, obtained more than 13 days after the first yellow fever vaccination. The chain combines TRBV12-3 or TRBV12-4 with TRBJ2-3; TRBD1 matches 9 bases. CDR3 coding DNA: TGTGCCAGCAGTTACAGGGGGCCTTGGCAGTATTTT. Protein: CASSYRGPWQYF.